The entry below describes one T cell receptor beta chain. This clone was detected only a few times. The target of this receptor is not known. No base-level quality is on record; no much larger clone is a single base apart. These data belong to a study of OX40 agonist ivuxolimab in advanced cancers. A note on the overall study: Ivuxolimab was a fully human IgG2 agonistic monoclonal antibody targeting the costimulatory receptor OX40 (CD134). Intravenous ivuxolimab was administered to patients every 2 weeks at six dose levels: 0.01, 0.1, 0.3, 1.5, 3 and 10 mg/kg. Among the approximately 54 dose-escalation patients, approximately 20 had hepatocellular carcinoma, around 15 melanoma, 9 renal cell carcinoma and 9 head and neck cancer. The dose-escalation cohort was roughly 87% male with a mean age of approximately 59 years, ranging from roughly 23 to 85. Prior anti-PD-1, anti-PD-L1 or anti-CTLA-4 therapy was permitted, and roughly two fifths of dose-escalation patients had received checkpoint inhibitors. Partial responses were achieved by three dose-escalation patients, of whom one had hepatocellular carcinoma and two had cutaneous melanoma. The point of sequencing TCRbeta in the periphery was to test whether ivuxolimab changed TCR sequence diversity and drove clonal T-cell expansion. The paper covers the monotherapy dose-escalation part of the phase I ivuxolimab trial, which included N ≈ 50 patients.

To sequence the TCRbeta CDR3 region, genomic DNA was isolated from the sorted cells. The immunoSEQ Assay was used for sequencing of TCRbeta CDR3 regions. Imported from immuneACCESS, the table was reduced by TCRdb to in-frame sequences with V and J called. These copies leave out some clones; in studies compared against another copy, an unresolved V gene accounts for under half, and the cause of the remainder is not known. The sample has over 45,000 clones on record, 83% of them singletons. More than 0.9% of the sample lies in the top ten. The germline V gene sets CDR1 to SGHRS and CDR2 to YFSETQ. The CDR3 spans 14 residues, from the cysteine through the phenylalanine. Kept here is only the CDR3 DNA, which spans 42 bases and is read in frame from base 1. Germline trimming amounts to 4 bases on V and 4 bases on J, with 5 as the count of junction bases outside the gene matches. Patients with autoimmune disease history or receiving systemic immunosuppression were excluded from the trial. Peripheral blood for TCR sequencing was drawn from every dose cohort at baseline, at cycle 4 day 1 and at cycle 7 day 1. Samples came from an open-label, multicenter, first-in-human phase I dose-escalation trial of ivuxolimab. Adults with locally advanced or metastatic melanoma, renal cell, hepatocellular, or head and neck squamous cell carcinoma were enrolled in the trial. CD4+ and CD8+ T cells were sorted separately from peripheral blood before TCR sequencing.

General findings and caveats noted by the study authors: At doses from 0.1 to 3.0 mg/kg, clonal expansion was seen in both CD4+ and CD8+ blood T cells between baseline and week 6. On average, CD8+ T cells showed more expanded clones than CD4+ T cells after ivuxolimab. In the 0.1-3.0 mg/kg groups, partial responders were among the patients with the lowest normalized peripheral clonal expansion, particularly in CD8+ T cells. Which antigens the clonally expanded peripheral T cells were specific for was not determined. Low levels of normalized T-cell clonal expansion were also shown by some nonresponding patients.

The chain links TRBV5-1 with TRBJ2-5; TRBD1 agrees with 9 junctional bases. The clonotype comes from an adult with an advanced solid tumor such as melanoma, head and neck, liver or kidney cancer. Sequencing used CD4+ or CD8+ T cells sorted from blood, obtained in a trial of the OX40 agonist ivuxolimab. The bases are TGCGCCAGCAGCCCTAAGGACAGGGGAGAGACCCAGTACTTC. Its protein product is CASSPKDRGETQYF.